The 30 T cell receptor beta chains below were found in one sample sequenced in a study of cytomegalovirus exposure and HLA in healthy donors. Vbeta (60) and Jbeta (13) primers were used in the PCR. Method: immunoSEQ multiplex PCR; TCRdb's copy keeps in-frame clones and lacks some. The table has 90,000 to 130,000 clones, about 74% seen once. Sequenced sample: PBMCs. All receptors come from a man aged 30 to 39 in good health and CMV-seropositive.

J is TRBJ2-1 and V is TRBV7-9; D is possibly TRBD1 (6 bases). This CDR3 has 17 residues. V dropped 0 bases and J dropped 2 bases, with 14 bases sitting between them. CDR1 is SEHNR, CDR2 FQNEAQ, per germline (reference sequence). The CDR3 coding sequence is TGTGCCAGCAGCTTAGCGCTTGGCAGGGGAGCCTACAATGAGCAGTTCTTC. Encoded protein: CASSLALGRGAYNEQFF.

The gene calls are TRBV5-4 and TRBJ1-1; D not resolved. With 1 base removed from V and 11 bases from J, the gap between germline ends came to 12 bases. Germline loops: CDR1 SGHNT, CDR2 YYREEE (reference sequence). The CDR3 is made up of 12 amino acids. This CDR3 is CASSLTGIPAFF. DNA for the CDR3: TGTGCCAGCAGCTTGACGGGGATCCCGGCTTTCTTT.

The sample holds one count of this clone. V and J are TRBV30 and TRBJ2-5; D not resolved. Germline V CDR1 and CDR2: GTSNPN, SVGIG (reference sequence). The CDR3 contains 11 residues. Trimming stripped 3 bases from V and 5 bases from J, with 7 bases between. DNA for the CDR3: TGTGCCTGGAGCACTGGTGAGACCCAGTACTTC. It translates to CAWSTGETQYF.

This clone was detected a few times. The chain employs TRBV7-9 and TRBJ1-6, with 11 nucleotides matching TRBD1. Germline loops: CDR1 SEHNR, CDR2 FQNEAQ (reference sequence). CDR3 length: 15 residues. V lost 1 base to trimming and J lost 9 bases; unmatched junction nucleotides: 2. The CDR3 DNA follows: TGTGCCAGCAGCTTAGACGGGACAGGGGGTTCACCCCTCCACTTT. This sequence encodes CASSLDGTGGSPLHF. Full variable domain (outside the CDR3, taken from reference TRBV7-9 and TRBJ1-6): DTGVSQNPRHKITKRGQNVTFRCDPISEHNRLYWYRQTLGQGPEFLTYFQNEAQLEKSRLLSDRFSAERPKGSFSTLEIQRTEQGDSAMYLCASSLDGTGGSPLHFGNGTRLTVT.

This clone was picked up a small number of times. The chain combines TRBV6-5 with TRBJ1-6; 7 bases map to TRBD1. This CDR3 contains 14 residues. V gave up 6 bases and J gave up 6 bases; unmatched junction bases: 5. The germline V gene encodes CDR1 MNHEY and CDR2 SVGAGI. The CDR3 DNA reads TGTGCCAGCAGCTTCCGGGACAGTAATTCACCCCTCCACTTT. It encodes CASSFRDSNSPLHF.

This chain joins TRBV9 and TRBJ1-2, with TRBD1 matching 7 bases. V was clipped by 3 bases and J by 6 bases; unmatched bases: 14. Germline V CDR1 and CDR2: SGDLS, YYNGEE. This CDR3 spans 16 amino acids. DNA for the CDR3: TGTGCCAGCAGCGAGGCCGACAGGGTGTTAATGAATGGCTACACCTTC. Protein product: CASSEADRVLMNGYTF.

This chain joins TRBV5-1 and TRBJ1-1; TRBD1 aligns across 9 bases. The V gene's germline CDR1 is SGHRS and CDR2 YFSETQ. This CDR3 is built from 14 residues. Losses at the gene ends were 7 bases for V and 2 bases for J; bases not matched to a gene: 6. The CDR3 DNA reads as TGCGCCAGCTCCCGGGGACAGGGCAACACTGAAGCTTTCTTT. It encodes CASSRGQGNTEAFF.

J is TRBJ1-6 and V is TRBV10-3; the match to TRBD1 covers 9 bases. Germline V CDR1 and CDR2: ENHRY, SYGVKD. V trimming: 6 bases; J trimming: 7 bases; junction bases outside the gene matches: 10. The CDR3 sequence is 16 residues long. As DNA, the CDR3 is TGTGCCATCAGGGATCCGGGACAGGGATGGAATTCACCCCTCCACTTT. This sequence encodes CAIRDPGQGWNSPLHF.

The rearrangement links TRBV27 to TRBJ1-4, with D possibly matching TRBD1 (5 bases). In germline, CDR1 is MNHEY, CDR2 SMNVEV (reference sequence). The CDR3 totals 18 residues. Trimming removed 4 bases at V and 12 bases at J, with 30 bases between. In DNA, the CDR3 is TGTGCCAGCAGTTCCACTTGGTCCGAAGGACACCGGACGTCGGAACTGTTTTTT. Residues: CASSSTWSEGHRTSELFF.

The V call is TRBV9, the J call TRBJ1-2; D is perhaps TRBD1 (5 bases). The CDR3 is made up of 12 amino acids. Trimming stripped 5 bases from V and 7 bases from J, with 12 bases between. Germline V gene data show CDR1 as SGDLS and CDR2 as YYNGEE. The CDR3 loop reads CASRAGGGGYTF. The DNA of the CDR3 is TGTGCCAGCAGGGCGGGGGGGGGTGGCTACACCTTC. Drawing the rest from reference TRBV9 and TRBJ1-2, the complete variable domain is DSGVTQTPKHLITATGQRVTLRCSPRSGDLSVYWYQQSLDQGLQFLIQYYNGEERAKGNILERFSAQQFPDLHSELNLSSLELGDSALYFCASRAGGGGYTFGSGTRLTVV.

V is TRBV7-3 and J is TRBJ2-3; 8 bases align to TRBD2. The CDR3 covers 15 residues. Trimming removed 1 base from V and 2 bases from J; junction bases left unmatched: 2. CDR1 SGHTA and CDR2 FQGTGA come from the germline V gene. In DNA form, the CDR3 reads TGTGCCAGCAGCTTAAGCGGGAGGACCACAGATACGCAGTATTTT. This codes for CASSLSGRTTDTQYF. Variable domain in full (rest from reference TRBV7-3 and TRBJ2-3): GAGVSQTPSNKVTEKGKYVELRCDPISGHTALYWYRQSLGQGPEFLIYFQGTGAADDSGLPNDRFFAVRPEGSVSTLKIQRTERGDSAVYLCASSLSGRTTDTQYFGPGTRLTVL.

The genes are TRBV5-1 and TRBJ1-2; D gene ambiguous. CDR1 is SGHRS and CDR2 is YFSETQ in the germline V gene. The CDR3 is 14 amino acids. The V gene lost 4 bases and the J gene lost 0 bases, with 10 bases spanning the gap. CDR3 sequence (DNA): TGCGCCAGCAGCGTTACGGGAGCTAACTATGGCTACACCTTC. This sequence encodes CASSVTGANYGYTF.

V and J are TRBV6-6 and TRBJ1-1, with 10 positions matching TRBD1. There are 16 residues in the CDR3. With V trimmed by 8 bases and J by 1 base, 10 bases remained unmatched. CDR1 is MNHNY, CDR2 SVGAGI, per germline (reference sequence). For the CDR3, the DNA is TGTGCCAGCGTGCGGACAGGGGGTTTTGAGAACACTGAAGCTTTCTTT. This gives the protein CASVRTGGFENTEAFF.

V and J are TRBV27 and TRBJ2-3; weak D call: TRBD1 (5 bases). Germline CDR1 is MNHEY and CDR2 is SMNVEV (reference sequence). V lost 5 bases and J lost 0, with 9 bases in between. The CDR3 is 14 residues long. The CDR3 protein is CASSLQVSTDTQYF. The CDR3 DNA follows: TGTGCCAGCAGTCTACAGGTTAGCACAGATACGCAGTATTTT.

This clone came up once. V usage is TRBV29-1 and J usage is TRBJ1-1; the match to TRBD1 covers 10 bases. Trimming at V came to 4 bases and at J to 2 bases, leaving 7 bases not matched to a gene. Per the germline V gene, CDR1 is SQVTM and CDR2 is ANQGSEA. This CDR3 has 15 residues. CDR3 loop: CSVVPGQGFNTEAFF. The CDR3 nucleotides are TGCAGCGTTGTACCGGGACAGGGGTTTAACACTGAAGCTTTCTTT.

V and J are TRBV23-1 and TRBJ2-1; the match to TRBD2 covers 8 bases. TRBV23-1 falls under the ORF class, with uncertain function. Germline trimming cut 4 bases from V and 0 bases from J; bases unmatched to any gene: 5. This CDR3 contains 16 residues. CDR3 nucleotide sequence: TGCGCCAGCAGTCGCGCGGGGGGCTTCTCCTACAATGAGCAGTTCTTC. Its translation: CASSRAGGFSYNEQFF.

The chain links TRBV7-7 to TRBJ2-1; the match to TRBD2 covers 9 bases. Germline V CDR1 and CDR2: SSHAT, FNYEAQ (reference sequence). Trimming cost V 5 bases and J 2 bases; bases outside gene matches: 4. This CDR3 region has 15 residues. CDR3 loop: CASSPLAGPYNEQFF. CDR3 bases: TGTGCCAGCAGCCCGCTAGCGGGGCCCTACAATGAGCAGTTCTTC. The variable domain in full, with the rest retrieved from reference TRBV7-7 and TRBJ2-1, is GAGVSQSPRYKVTKRGQDVTLRCDPISSHATLYWYQQALGQGPEFLTYFNYEAQPDKSGLPSDRFSAERPEGSISTLTIQRTEQRDSAMYRCASSPLAGPYNEQFFGPGTRLTVL.

The CDR3 bases are TGTGCCTGGAGTGTACAGGGAAAGGATTCACCCCTCCACTTT. Translating gives CAWSVQGKDSPLHF. The V and J genes are TRBV30 and TRBJ1-6; possibly TRBD1 for D (6 bases). The CDR3 runs to 14 residues. Germline V lookup: CDR1 GTSNPN, CDR2 SVGIG (reference sequence). Trimming took 0 bases from V and 8 from J, leaving 11 bases between them. Variable domain in full (rest from reference TRBV30 and TRBJ1-6): SQTIHQWPATLVQPVGSPLSLECTVEGTSNPNLYWYRQAAGRGLQLLFYSVGIGQISSEVPQNLSASRPQDRQFILSSKKLLLSDSGFYLCAWSVQGKDSPLHFGNGTRLTVT.

V gene TRBV5-5 combines with J gene TRBJ2-3, with D tentatively TRBD2 (5 bases). Germline values: CDR1 SGHKS, CDR2 YYEKEE (reference sequence). V dropped 3 bases and J dropped 6 bases, with 11 bases sitting between them. The CDR3 covers 13 residues. CDR3 in amino acids: CASSSGFPDTQYF. CDR3 nucleotide sequence: TGTGCCAGCAGCTCGGGGTTTCCGGATACGCAGTATTTT.

The chain uses TRBV2 and TRBJ2-3; D not resolved. The V gene's germline CDR1 is SNHLY and CDR2 FYNNEI. CDR3 length equals 16 residues. The germline V and J ends were trimmed by 4 bases and 9 bases, with 23 bases remaining between them. In DNA form, the CDR3 reads TGTGCCAGCAGTGTCGACGCGAGGATCCGTACAATGACGCAGTATTTT. As protein: CASSVDARIRTMTQYF.

This clone came up a few times. The gene calls are TRBV7-9 and TRBJ2-7, with D perhaps TRBD2 (6 bases). With 0 bases removed from V and 6 bases from J, the gap between germline ends came to 9 bases. The CDR3 sequence is 13 residues long. Germline V gives CDR1 SEHNR, CDR2 FQNEAQ (reference sequence). CDR3 nucleotide sequence: TGTGCCAGCAGCTTAGCGCCCGGGAGCGAGCAGTACTTC. It encodes CASSLAPGSEQYF.

Remarks on this clone: Mismatch with germline at one junction end may stem from a read error. The rearrangement uses TRBV30 and TRBJ1-2; TRBD1 matches at 9 bases. Per germline, CDR1 GTSNPN and CDR2 SVGIG (reference sequence). The CDR3 loop spans 13 amino acids. CDR3 coding DNA: TGTGCCTGGAGTGCGGGACAGGGAGATGGCTACCCCTTC. Translated: CAWSAGQGDGYPF.

The rearrangement uses TRBV2 and TRBJ1-2; 9 positions agree with TRBD1. V was pared by 6 bases and J by 2 bases, with 4 bases of the junction left unmatched. CDR1 and CDR2 from the germline V gene are SNHLY and FYNNEI. The CDR3 has 14 amino acids. DNA for the CDR3: TGTGCCAGCAGGTGGGACAGGGTAAACTATGGCTACACCTTC. Translation: CASRWDRVNYGYTF. The full variable domain, completed using reference TRBV2 and TRBJ1-2, is EPEVTQTPSHQVTQMGQEVILRCVPISNHLYFYWYRQILGQKVEFLVSFYNNEISEKSEIFDDQFSVERPDGSNFTLKIRSTKLEDSAMYFCASRWDRVNYGYTFGSGTRLTVV.

The gene calls are TRBV6-1 and TRBJ2-3; 9 bases are shared with TRBD2. The CDR3 is made up of 15 amino acids. The V gene end was trimmed by 7 bases and the J gene end by 4 bases; junction bases not matched to a gene: 9. Germline V gene sequence: CDR1 MNHNS, CDR2 SASEGT. The CDR3 nucleotides are TGTGCCAGCACCCCTGGCGGGGGGGCCGCAGATACGCAGTATTTT. Its protein product is CASTPGGGAADTQYF.

V usage is TRBV19 and J usage is TRBJ2-7; D ambiguous. The germline CDR1 and CDR2 sequences are LNHDA and SQIVND (reference sequence). The CDR3 is made up of 15 amino acids. The V and J ends lost 3 bases and 1 base respectively, with 13 bases between them. CDR3 DNA sequence: TGTGCCAGTAGTATCAGCTGGGCAGGATCCTACGAGCAGTACTTC. It specifies CASSISWAGSYEQYF.

This clone came up once. J is TRBJ2-7 and V is TRBV28; 8 nucleotides align to TRBD2. V lost 6 bases and J lost 7; bases outside the gene matches: 11. The CDR3 has 14 amino acids. The germline V gene has CDR1 MDHEN and CDR2 SYDVKM. Here the CDR3 DNA reads TGTGCCAGCAGCGGCAACAGACTAGCGCAAGAGCAGTACTTC. Amino acid sequence: CASSGNRLAQEQYF.

This clone came up once. The chain uses TRBV19 and TRBJ2-2; possibly TRBD2 for D (7 bases). Trimming left V 10 bases short and J 4 bases short, with 22 bases between. CDR3 length: 16 residues. Germline V gene data show CDR1 as LNHDA and CDR2 as SQIVND (reference sequence). The chain's CDR3 is CATKKAAGAGTGELFF. The CDR3 DNA is TGTGCCACGAAAAAGGCGGCGGGGGCCGGCACCGGGGAGCTGTTTTTT.

The rearrangement links TRBV4-1 to TRBJ1-1; D is ambiguous. The CDR3 runs 13 residues. Germline-derived CDR1 and CDR2 are MGHRA and YSYEKL. Trimming took off 2 bases at V and 5 bases at J, with 9 bases between the two ends. The CDR3 spells CASSQKRGTEAFF. CDR3 bases: TGCGCCAGCAGCCAAAAACGAGGTACTGAAGCTTTCTTT.

V and J are TRBV5-5 and TRBJ1-6, with 7 bases fitting TRBD1. Germline V lookup: CDR1 SGHKS, CDR2 YYEKEE (reference sequence). J lost 3 bases, V lost 2 bases, and 2 bases had no gene match. The CDR3 runs 15 residues. In DNA form, the CDR3 reads TGTGCCAGCAGCTTCTGGGACAGCTATAATTCACCCCTCCACTTT. Encoded protein: CASSFWDSYNSPLHF.

The rearrangement links TRBV7-7 to TRBJ1-4, with a tentative D call TRBD1 (5 bases). This CDR3 comprises 13 residues. CDR1 and CDR2 (germline): SSHAT, FNYEAQ (reference sequence). The V gene lost 3 bases and the J gene lost 5 bases, with 7 bases spanning the gap. CDR3 bases: TGTGCCAGCAGCTTGGACATAAATGAAAAACTGTTTTTT. The encoded protein is CASSLDINEKLFF.